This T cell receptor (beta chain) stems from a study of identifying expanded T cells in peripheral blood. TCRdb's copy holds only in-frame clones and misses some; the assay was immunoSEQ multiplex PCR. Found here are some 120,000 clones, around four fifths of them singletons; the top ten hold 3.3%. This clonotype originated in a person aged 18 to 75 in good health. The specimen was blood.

CDR3 amino acids: CASSLNTATDTQYF. CDR3 sequence (DNA): TGTGCCAGCAGCTTAAATACAGCGACAGATACGCAGTATTTT. The rearrangement links TRBV5-8 to TRBJ2-3; D is undetermined. Germline CDR1 reads SGHTS; CDR2 reads YDEGEE. This CDR3 has 14 residues. Trimming shortened V by 2 bases and J by 3 bases, and 10 bases separated the two germline ends.